These T cell receptor beta chains were read from a single sample in a study of immune characterization of retroperitoneal liposarcoma. TCRdb re-called the PCR reads through MiXCR, storing one row per CDR3 protein. The sample shows approximately 11,000 distinct CDR3 sequences, 22% of them seen only once. The sequencing input was blood. These receptors all come from a female donor with retroperitoneal liposarcoma. Each CDR3 is given with its conserved first and last residue. The order of the fields is D gene, J gene, V gene, clone size, CDR3 protein, CDR3 DNA. A D gene is named only where the DNA matches it firmly. Clone size, where shown, is once, few, many, or a class for clones that have expanded.

NA,TRBJ2-3,TRBV6-5,medium-sized,CASSYARQISTDTQYF,TGTGCCAGCAGTTACGCCAGACAGATTAGCACAGATACGCAGTATTTT
NA,TRBJ2-7,TRBV7-2,NA,CASSPGFPSPARLEQYF,TGTGCCAGCAGCCCAGGGTTCCCCTCACCGGCTAGACTAGAGCAGTACTTC
NA,TRBJ2-7,TRBV3-1,NA,CASSPSALYEQYF,TGTGCCAGCAGCCCCTCAGCCCTCTACGAGCAGTACTTC
NA,TRBJ1-2,TRBV25-1,NA,CASSEGGSNYGYTF,TGTGCCAGCAGTGAAGGCGGATCTAACTATGGCTACACCTTC
NA,TRBJ2-1,TRBV7-6,medium-sized,CASSSSISNGQFF,TGTGCCAGCAGCTCCAGTATCTCCAATGGGCAGTTCTTC
TRBD1,TRBJ2-7,TRBV12-3/TRBV12-4,NA,CASSPGTVYEQYF,TGTGCCAGCAGCCCGGGGACAGTTTACGAGCAGTACTTC
NA,TRBJ2-7,TRBV6-1,NA,CASSEAGGNPYEQYF,TGTGCCAGCAGTGAAGCGGGCGGGAACCCCTACGAGCAGTACTTC
TRBD1,TRBJ2-1,TRBV10-3,many,CAISPTGQEQFF,TGTGCCATCAGCCCGACAGGGCAAGAGCAGTTCTTC
NA,TRBJ2-1,TRBV5-6,NA,CASSPGLPNEQFF,TGTGCCAGCAGCCCGGGACTGCCAAATGAGCAGTTCTTC
NA,TRBJ2-1,TRBV24-1,medium-sized,CATSHFRDGNEQFF,TGTGCCACCAGCCATTTCCGGGACGGCAATGAGCAGTTCTTC
NA,TRBJ2-7,TRBV27,many,CASTFSGLSSYEQYF,TGTGCCAGCACTTTTAGCGGCCTCAGCTCCTACGAGCAGTACTTC
TRBD2,TRBJ2-3,TRBV7-8,NA,CASSLARTSGTTDTQYF,TGTGCCAGCAGCTTAGCTCGGACTAGCGGGACCACAGATACGCAGTATTTT
NA,TRBJ1-3,TRBV3-1,NA,CASSQAGGGNTIYF,TGTGCCAGCAGCCAAGCTGGGGGTGGAAACACCATATATTTT
TRBD2,TRBJ2-7,TRBV19,NA,CASSIKRGSYEQYF,TGTGCCAGTAGTATTAAGCGGGGCTCCTACGAGCAGTACTTC
NA,TRBJ2-5,TRBV6-1,medium-sized,CASSDWQIQETQYF,TGTGCCAGCAGTGATTGGCAGATCCAAGAGACCCAGTACTTC
NA,TRBJ2-1,TRBV6-1,NA,CASSYYDTEGEQFF,TGTGCCAGCAGTTATTACGACACGGAAGGGGAGCAGTTCTTC
NA,TRBJ2-3,TRBV27,many,CASHGVQNTDTQYF,TGTGCCAGCCATGGAGTCCAGAATACAGATACGCAGTATTTT
NA,TRBJ1-2,TRBV20-1,NA,CSARDSAAQGYTF,TGCAGTGCTAGAGATTCGGCAGCGCAAGGCTACACCTTC
NA,TRBJ1-1,TRBV12-3/TRBV12-4,few,CASSLGVGATEAFF,TGTGCCAGCAGTTTAGGGGTAGGGGCCACTGAAGCTTTCTTT
NA,TRBJ2-7,TRBV9,NA,CASSVDGHSSYEQYF,TGTGCCAGCAGCGTAGACGGCCACAGCTCCTACGAGCAGTACTTC
TRBD2,TRBJ2-2,TRBV11-2,NA,CASRSIWGRANTGELFF,TGTGCCAGCAGGTCCATATGGGGGAGGGCGAACACCGGGGAGCTGTTTTTT
TRBD2,TRBJ2-1,TRBV6-2/TRBV6-3,NA,CASRRSGTRQNEQFF,TGTGCCAGCAGGAGAAGCGGGACCCGACAAAATGAGCAGTTCTTC
NA,TRBJ2-3,TRBV5-4,NA,CASSSSYTDTQYF,TGTGCCAGCAGCTCGAGCTACACAGATACGCAGTATTTT
NA,TRBJ2-7,TRBV7-2,medium-sized,CASSSTGWERAEQYF,TGTGCCAGCAGCTCGACAGGGTGGGAGCGGGCCGAGCAGTACTTC
TRBD1,TRBJ1-2,TRBV6-6,NA,CASSTGDRGGNYGYTF,TGTGCCAGCAGTACCGGGGACAGGGGAGGGAACTATGGCTACACCTTC
NA,TRBJ1-6,TRBV6-5,few,CASSPQTDSPLHF,TGTGCCAGCAGTCCACAGACGGATTCACCCCTCCACTTT
NA,TRBJ2-7,TRBV12-3/TRBV12-4,few,CASSYDLLREQYF,TGTGCCAGCAGTTACGACCTTTTGCGTGAGCAGTACTTC
NA,TRBJ2-1,TRBV6-1,medium-sized,CASRLTAAGTYNEQFF,TGTGCCAGCAGACTTACCGCAGCGGGTACCTACAATGAGCAGTTCTTC
NA,TRBJ2-1,TRBV27,medium-sized,CASTIDRYNEQFF,TGTGCCAGCACCATAGACAGGTACAATGAGCAGTTCTTC
NA,TRBJ2-1,TRBV18,NA,CASSPPASRDEQFF,TGTGCCAGCTCACCACCGGCCAGTCGAGATGAGCAGTTCTTC
NA,TRBJ1-5,TRBV11-2,many,CASSPTRGQPQHF,TGTGCCAGCAGCCCCACGCGGGGACAGCCCCAGCATTTT
NA,TRBJ2-3,TRBV27,medium-sized,CASSLGRRIPDTQYF,TGTGCCAGCAGTTTAGGCAGAAGAATACCAGATACGCAGTATTTT
NA,TRBJ2-1,TRBV6-1,many,CASSQSSYNEQFF,TGTGCCAGCAGCCAAAGCTCCTACAATGAGCAGTTCTTC
NA,TRBJ2-5,TRBV5-4,few,CASSPGGTRSQETQYF,TGTGCCAGCAGCCCGGGTGGGACCAGGTCACAAGAGACCCAGTACTTC
TRBD1,TRBJ2-1,TRBV6-1,medium-sized,CAATRDSDFYEQFF,TGTGCCGCCACCAGGGACAGCGACTTCTACGAGCAGTTCTTC
TRBD2,TRBJ2-4,TRBV27,medium-sized,CASRPGTSQVQYF,TGTGCCAGCAGACCTGGGACTAGCCAGGTTCAGTACTTC
NA,TRBJ2-3,TRBV12-3/TRBV12-4,few,CASSFGGGTDTQYF,TGTGCCAGCAGTTTTGGGGGAGGAACAGATACGCAGTATTTT
TRBD1,TRBJ2-1,TRBV6-1,many,CASSPGQGVYNEQFF,TGTGCCAGCAGCCCGGGACAGGGAGTCTACAATGAGCAGTTCTTC
NA,TRBJ1-1,TRBV7-2,NA,CASSLSTEAFF,TGTGCCAGCAGCTTGAGTACTGAAGCTTTCTTT
TRBD1,TRBJ2-2,TRBV11-2,few,CASRTPGTVNTGELFF,TGTGCCAGCAGAACACCCGGGACAGTGAACACCGGGGAGCTGTTTTTT
TRBD2,TRBJ2-1,TRBV6-6,once,CASSYTSGFFDEQFF,TGTGCCAGCAGTTACACTAGCGGCTTTTTCGATGAGCAGTTCTTC
TRBD2,TRBJ2-1,TRBV12-3/TRBV12-4,NA,CASSPRTSGSLGEQFF,TGTGCCAGCAGTCCGAGGACTAGCGGGAGTTTAGGTGAGCAGTTCTTC
TRBD2,TRBJ2-5,TRBV4-1,many,CASSQDLDASGIQETQYF,TGCGCCAGCAGCCAAGATCTCGACGCTAGCGGCATCCAAGAGACCCAGTACTTC
NA,TRBJ2-1,TRBV6-1,medium-sized,CASSPEGTAFNEQFF,TGTGCCAGCAGCCCCGAGGGTACAGCCTTCAATGAGCAGTTCTTC
NA,TRBJ2-7,TRBV4-1,few,CASSHSTAGVDEQYF,TGCGCCAGCAGCCACTCTACGGCAGGGGTGGACGAGCAGTACTTC
TRBD1,TRBJ2-3,TRBV12-5,many,CASGDGTGSDTQYF,TGTGCTAGTGGTGATGGGACAGGCAGTGATACGCAGTATTTT
NA,TRBJ2-3,TRBV5-1,many,CASSLSGGGPTDTQYF,TGCGCCAGCAGCCTCTCAGGGGGGGGACCCACAGATACGCAGTATTTT
TRBD2,TRBJ2-1,TRBV11-2,few,CASSELAGAYNEQFF,TGTGCCAGCAGCGAACTAGCGGGAGCCTACAATGAGCAGTTCTTC
NA,TRBJ2-1,TRBV4-1,few,CASSQDRGGATYNEQFF,TGCGCCAGCAGCCAAGATCGTGGAGGGGCCACTTACAATGAGCAGTTCTTC
NA,TRBJ2-1,TRBV10-3,NA,CAISEPKGGAAQFF,TGTGCCATCAGTGAGCCGAAGGGGGGGGCGGCCCAGTTCTTC
TRBD1,TRBJ2-7,TRBV6-1,medium-sized,CASSEEAGGSYEQYF,TGTGCCAGCAGTGAAGAGGCAGGGGGCTCCTACGAGCAGTACTTC
NA,TRBJ2-2,TRBV11-3,once,CASSLRGLNTGELFF,TGTGCCAGCAGCTTAAGGGGTCTGAACACCGGGGAGCTGTTTTTT
NA,TRBJ2-5,TRBV14,NA,CASSQGVREEETQYF,TGTGCCAGCAGCCAAGGCGTCAGGGAGGAGGAGACCCAGTACTTC